This T cell receptor beta chain was recorded in a study of OX40 agonist ivuxolimab in advanced cancers. Some clones are missing from TCRdb's copy, which holds only in-frame ones; the method was immunoSEQ multiplex PCR. The repertoire holds about 70,000 clones, with roughly 80% as singletons. Germline V gives CDR1 SNHLY, CDR2 FYNNEI. The CDR3 covers 14 residues. V lost 0 bases, J lost 1 base, and 6 bases lay in between. This TCR was recovered from an adult with an advanced solid tumor such as melanoma, head and neck, liver or kidney cancer. Here the sequenced sample was CD4+ or CD8+ T cells sorted from blood, taken in a trial of the OX40 agonist ivuxolimab. This chain connects TRBV2 to TRBJ2-5; no clear D gene. In DNA form, the CDR3 reads TGTGCCAGCAGTGAAGCCCTAATCCAAGAGACCCAGTACTTC. Translation gives CASSEALIQETQYF.